One sample yielded the 14 T cell receptor beta chains listed below, sequenced in a study of cytomegalovirus exposure and HLA in healthy donors. Primers included in the PCR were 60 Vbeta and 13 Jbeta primers. Assay used: immunoSEQ multiplex PCR; TCRdb lists only in-frame clones, some missing. This sample yields about 120,000 clones, of which 65% to 80% are seen a single time; nearly 3% belongs to the top ten. The specimen sequenced was PBMCs. These receptor sequences come from a woman in her thirties or forties in good health and CMV-seropositive.

The chain links TRBV5-5 to TRBJ2-7; weak D call: TRBD1 (6 bases). Deletions cut 2 bases from V and 3 bases from J, with 12 bases between. This CDR3 has 14 residues. Germline CDR1 is SGHKS and CDR2 is YYEKEE (reference sequence). CDR3 nucleotides: TGTGCCAGCAGCTTATTAGGGGACAACTACGAGCAGTACTTC. Translation: CASSLLGDNYEQYF.

V is TRBV19 and J is TRBJ1-1, with 9 bases lining up with TRBD1. In germline, CDR1 is LNHDA, CDR2 SQIVND (reference sequence). The CDR3 extends over 17 amino acids. Germline trimming cut 5 bases from V and 4 bases from J; bases unmatched to any gene: 14. In DNA form, the CDR3 reads TGTGCCAGTAGTCCCCTGGGACAGGGTGGAATGTCCACTGAAGCTTTCTTT. It encodes CASSPLGQGGMSTEAFF.

The V gene is TRBV7-8, the J gene TRBJ1-4; D gene unclear. CDR1 SGHVS and CDR2 FQNEAQ come from the germline V gene. The CDR3 sequence is 15 residues long. The V gene lost 5 bases and the J gene lost 5 bases, with 15 bases spanning the gap. The CDR3 here is CASSIGPSPNEKLFF. CDR3 in DNA: TGTGCCAGCAGCATAGGGCCCTCCCCGAATGAAAAACTGTTTTTT.

The rearrangement links TRBV7-3 to TRBJ2-6; 7 bases match TRBD1. The CDR3 consists of 20 residues. The V segment lost 1 base and the J segment 4 bases; nucleotides outside the gene matches: 16. CDR1 SGHTA and CDR2 FQGTGA come from the germline V gene. The CDR3 here is CASSLRGPGQTSAGANVLTF. The CDR3 DNA sequence: TGTGCCAGCAGCTTAAGGGGGCCGGGACAGACCTCTGCGGGGGCCAACGTCCTGACTTTC. Looking up the rest from reference TRBV7-3 and TRBJ2-6 gives the full variable domain: GAGVSQTPSNKVTEKGKYVELRCDPISGHTALYWYRQSLGQGPEFLIYFQGTGAADDSGLPNDRFFAVRPEGSVSTLKIQRTERGDSAVYLCASSLRGPGQTSAGANVLTFGAGSRLTVL.

V usage is TRBV15 and J usage is TRBJ2-2; D unresolved. Germline CDR1 is LNHNV and CDR2 is YYDKDF (reference sequence). The V end lost 2 bases, the J end lost 6 bases, and 7 bases lay between the germline ends. This CDR3 spans 13 amino acids. The CDR3 coding sequence is TGTGCCACCAGCAGATTAGCCCCCGGGGAGCTGTTTTTT. It yields the protein CATSRLAPGELFF.

J is TRBJ2-5 and V is TRBV6-1; 9 bases map to TRBD1. The CDR3 is 14 residues long. The V and J ends lost 5 bases and 5 bases, in that order; junction bases with no gene match: 6. From germline, CDR1 is MNHNS and CDR2 SASEGT. The CDR3 protein is CASSPGTGWETQYF. CDR3 coding DNA: TGTGCCAGCAGTCCCGGGACAGGGTGGGAGACCCAGTACTTC.

The chain is built from TRBV13 and TRBJ1-5, with TRBD1 identical over 9 bases. V shed 0 bases and J 3 bases; nucleotides not matched to a gene: 9. The CDR3 is made up of 18 amino acids. The germline CDR1 and CDR2 sequences are PRHDT and FYEKMQ (reference sequence). DNA for the CDR3: TGTGCCAGCAGCTTAGGGGGACAGGGAAGTTCGGTCAATCAGCCCCAGCATTTT. This encodes CASSLGGQGSSVNQPQHF.

This clone was counted only a few times. The chain couples TRBV7-9 to TRBJ1-1, with D possibly matching TRBD1 (5 bases). V was clipped by 4 bases and J by 1 base, with 7 bases between them. Germline CDR1 and CDR2: SEHNR and FQNEAQ (reference sequence). The CDR3 totals 13 residues. In nucleotides, the CDR3 is TGTGCCAGCAGCTACGGACAGAACACTGAAGCTTTCTTT. Protein sequence: CASSYGQNTEAFF.

The sample holds a few counts of this clone. This chain connects TRBV7-6 to TRBJ1-1; perhaps TRBD1 as D (5 bases). This CDR3 has 16 amino acids. Germline V lookup: CDR1 SGHVS, CDR2 FNYEAQ. Trimming took 5 bases from V and 1 from J, leaving 17 bases between them. The CDR3: CASSQFNAGQNTEAFF. The CDR3 bases are TGTGCCAGCAGCCAATTCAACGCGGGGCAGAACACTGAAGCTTTCTTT.

The gene calls are TRBV7-6 and TRBJ2-7; perhaps TRBD2 as D (5 bases). V was trimmed by 1 base and J by 0 bases, leaving 13 bases between them. This CDR3 is 16 amino acids long. Germline V gives CDR1 SGHVS, CDR2 FNYEAQ. This CDR3 reads CASSLDTGSSSYEQYF. CDR3 bases: TGTGCCAGCAGCTTAGATACGGGATCAAGCTCCTACGAGCAGTACTTC.

This chain connects TRBV6-1 to TRBJ2-7; no clear D gene. This CDR3 has 15 residues. V lost 1 base and J 4 bases, leaving 14 bases between the germline ends. Germline V CDR1 and CDR2: MNHNS, SASEGT. CDR3 protein: CASSEEWVGVYEQYF. The CDR3 nucleotides read TGTGCCAGCAGTGAAGAATGGGTCGGAGTATACGAGCAGTACTTC.

V gene TRBV19 combines with J gene TRBJ2-2, with TRBD2 as a possible D gene (6 bases). Trimming took 6 bases from V and 1 from J, leaving 6 bases between them. The CDR3 is 13 residues long. The germline V gene encodes CDR1 LNHDA and CDR2 SQIVND (reference sequence). The CDR3 DNA reads as TGTGCCAGTAGCGGGAGGAACACCGGGGAGCTGTTTTTT. Translated, it gives CASSGRNTGELFF.

The rearrangement uses TRBV28 and TRBJ1-1; TRBD1 is a possible D gene (6 bases). Between the trimmed V and J ends, which lost 4 bases and 7 bases, there was a span of 16 bases. The CDR3 extends over 14 amino acids. The germline CDR1 and CDR2 sequences are MDHEN and SYDVKM. As DNA, the CDR3 is TGTGCCAGCAGTTCCGCGGGGGGGCCTGGTGAAGCTTTCTTT. It is translated as CASSSAGGPGEAFF.

The V and J genes are TRBV29-1 and TRBJ2-7, with 8 bases aligning to TRBD1. Germline V CDR1 and CDR2: SQVTM, ANQGSEA. The V gene end was trimmed by 6 bases and the J gene end by 6 bases; junction bases not matched to a gene: 16. The CDR3 covers 15 residues. The CDR3 reads CSVTGQAGVPSEQYF. Written as DNA, the CDR3 is TGCAGCGTCACGGGACAGGCCGGGGTTCCCTCCGAGCAGTACTTC.